This T cell receptor (beta chain) was observed in a study of T cell repertoires in cytomegalovirus infection. This clonotype was counted between two and nine times. This CDR3 spans 13 amino acids. Trimming took 5 bases from V and 4 from J, leaving 8 bases between them. The germline V gene encodes CDR1 LNHDA and CDR2 SQIVND (reference sequence). TCRdb analysed the reads with MiXCR anew, one entry per CDR3 protein. The sample lists about 530,000 distinct CDR3 sequences, about a quarter seen once, with under 15% in the top ten. This TCR came from a human donor in good health (CMV status not recorded). Some clones in this sample may be carry-over from other donors' samples. Sequencing input: PBMCs. This rearrangement joins TRBV19 to TRBJ1-4; D ambiguous. The CDR3 is CASSRQVNEKLFF. The CDR3 DNA reads TGTGCCAGTAGTCGGCAGGTTAATGAAAAACTGTTTTTT.